The subject of this entry is one T cell receptor beta chain. The record originates from a study of blood T cell repertoires in COVID-19. Whole-study context: Spain, Italy and the United States supplied samples that represented acute and convalescent COVID-19. Sample material is recorded as cDNA or gDNA derived from T cells, B-cell-depleted T cells, or PBMCs.

Authors' data handling: Reference gene primer amplification in the assay estimated nucleated cell counts. Only in-frame clones appear in the TCRdb table, and some are missing; sequencing was by immunoSEQ multiplex PCR. That table gives V, J and clone size, and the DNA gave D and trimming. Of some 120,000 clones in the sample, approximately 83% were seen once. This CDR3 has 16 residues. With 7 bases removed from V and 6 bases from J, the gap between germline ends came to 25 bases. Germline V lookup: CDR1 SGHRS, CDR2 YFSETQ. The rearrangement uses TRBV5-1 and TRBJ1-1; the D gene is possibly TRBD1 (5 bases). The TCR sequence derives from a woman aged 80 or over with acute or convalescent COVID-19. The specimen was peripheral blood. CDR3 in amino acids: CASGTQRGGNEAEAFF. CDR3 nucleotide sequence: TGCGCCAGCGGCACTCAAAGGGGAGGGAATGAGGCTGAAGCTTTCTTT.